What follows are 25 T cell receptor beta chains derived from one specimen sequenced in a study of technical replicates of blood from four donors (dated by TCRdb to about 2017). The method behind the library was the immunoSEQ multiplex PCR assay. TCRdb carries this immuneACCESS record with in-frame sequences only. Its versions omit some clonotypes, under half of them owing to an unresolved V gene in the studies checked, with the rest unexplained. The sample yields about 72,000 clones; around nine tenths were counted once. The top ten constitute over 0.3% of the sample. Sequenced sample: T cells isolated from PBMCs. The receptors here all came from a human donor in good health.

The chain joins TRBV7-9 to TRBJ2-5; D is undetermined. The CDR3 consists of 15 residues. V shed 0 bases and J shed 5 bases, with 13 bases lying between them. Looked up from germline, CDR1 is SEHNR and CDR2 is FQNEAQ (reference sequence). The CDR3: CASSLAPSLSETQYF. The CDR3 DNA reads TGTGCCAGCAGCTTAGCGCCAAGCTTGAGTGAGACCCAGTACTTC.

The chain is built from TRBV7-6 and TRBJ2-7; 8 positions agree with TRBD1. There are 15 residues in the CDR3. Germline CDR1 is SGHVS and CDR2 is FNYEAQ. The V segment lost 4 bases and the J segment 2 bases; nucleotides outside the gene matches: 7. The CDR3 nucleotides are TGTGCCAGCAGCTCTGGGGGACAGGTAACCTACGAGCAGTACTTC. Encoded protein: CASSSGGQVTYEQYF.

The V call is TRBV4-1, the J call TRBJ2-1; D is uncertain. The V end was cut by 0 bases, the J end by 0 bases, with 9 bases between. The length of the CDR3 is 16 residues. CDR1 is MGHRA and CDR2 is YSYEKL in the germline V gene. CDR3 bases: TGCGCCAGCAGCCAAGATACCTATCACTCCTACAATGAGCAGTTCTTC. As protein: CASSQDTYHSYNEQFF.

V and J are TRBV19 and TRBJ1-5; 11 bases fit TRBD1. Germline V gives CDR1 LNHDA, CDR2 SQIVND (reference sequence). Trimming cost V 4 bases and J 2 bases; bases outside gene matches: 7. CDR3 length: 17 residues. CDR3 nucleotides: TGTGCCAGTAGTACGGGGACAGGGGGATGGGGCAATCAGCCCCAGCATTTT. Its translation is CASSTGTGGWGNQPQHF.

This clone appeared once. This chain connects TRBV19 to TRBJ1-4; D is undetermined. Trimming stripped 7 bases from V and 8 bases from J, with 17 bases between. CDR3 length: 14 residues. Germline V gene lookup returns CDR1 LNHDA and CDR2 SQIVND (reference sequence). The CDR3 loop is CASISGQSKEKLFF. Here the CDR3 DNA reads TGTGCCAGTATTTCTGGGCAATCGAAGGAAAAACTGTTTTTT.

The chain carries TRBV6-5 and TRBJ2-7; 7 bases match TRBD1. This CDR3 contains 14 residues. CDR1 MNHEY and CDR2 SVGAGI come from the germline V gene. The junction had 8 bases not matched to a gene; V was cut back by 4 bases and J by 5 bases. The CDR3 region has the DNA TGTGCCAGCAGTTCCCGGGACAGTAAGGACGAGCAGTACTTC. As protein: CASSSRDSKDEQYF.

The chain carries TRBV7-9 and TRBJ2-1; 12 bases fit TRBD2. Looked up from germline, CDR1 is SEHNR and CDR2 is FQNEAQ (reference sequence). The CDR3 runs to 15 residues. Trimming at V came to 4 bases and at J to 4 bases, leaving 2 bases not matched to a gene. For the CDR3, the DNA is TGTGCCAGCAGCTGGACTAGCGGGATTTACAATGAGCAGTTCTTC. This codes for CASSWTSGIYNEQFF.

Turning to this clone: The junction and the germline gene differ at one end; a read error may be behind it. The V call is TRBV4-1, the J call TRBJ2-7, with TRBD2 as a possible D gene (5 bases). The CDR3 covers 17 residues. Germline V gene lookup returns CDR1 MGHRA and CDR2 YSYEKL. The CDR3 DNA sequence: TGCGTCAGCAGCCAAGATGCTGCGGGCCTACCCTCCTACGAGCAGTACTTC. Protein sequence: CVSSQDAAGLPSYEQYF.

This sequence joins TRBV6-5 and TRBJ1-4; no clear D. Germline loops: CDR1 MNHEY, CDR2 SVGAGI. With 0 bases removed from V and 8 bases from J, the gap between germline ends came to 10 bases. The CDR3 has 14 amino acids. CDR3 sequence reads: CASSYSGSTEKLFF. CDR3 bases: TGTGCCAGCAGTTACTCCGGGTCAACGGAAAAACTGTTTTTT.

The rearrangement joins TRBV10-3 to TRBJ2-3; D gene ambiguous. V shed 10 bases and J shed 1 base, with 12 bases lying between them. CDR3 length equals 13 residues. CDR1 is ENHRY, CDR2 SYGVKD, per germline. CDR3 in DNA: TGTGCCACCTGGTGGAGCGGCACAGATACGCAGTATTTT. It yields the protein CATWWSGTDTQYF.

A word on this clone: Compared with germline, one end of the junction differs, possibly owing to a read error. The CDR3 reads CASTLEGTAYGYTF. Written as DNA, the CDR3 is TGTGCCAGCACTTTAGAAGGGACTGCTTATGGCTACACCTTC. The chain links TRBV28 to TRBJ1-2, with D possibly TRBD1 on 5 matching bases. Per germline, CDR1 MDHEN and CDR2 SYDVKM. CDR3 length: 14 residues.

The rearrangement joins TRBV27 to TRBJ1-1, with D perhaps matching TRBD1 (6 bases). This CDR3 is 14 amino acids long. Trimming left V 2 bases short and J 5 bases short, with 12 bases between. Per the germline V gene, CDR1 is MNHEY and CDR2 is SMNVEV (reference sequence). The CDR3 DNA reads as TGTGCCAGCAGTTTAACAGGGAGAAGGACTGAAGCTTTCTTT. Translating it yields CASSLTGRRTEAFF.

This clone was detected a few times. The rearrangement joins TRBV5-1 to TRBJ2-3; 9 nucleotides line up with TRBD2. Germline values: CDR1 SGHRS, CDR2 YFSETQ. The J segment lost 4 bases and the V segment lost 5 bases, leaving 8 bases of the junction unmatched. This CDR3 is 15 amino acids long. The chain's CDR3 is CASSGSGRPADTQYF. The CDR3 DNA follows: TGCGCCAGCAGTGGTAGCGGGAGACCTGCAGATACGCAGTATTTT. Complete variable domain (other parts from reference TRBV5-1 and TRBJ2-3): KAGVTQTPRYLIKTRGQQVTLSCSPISGHRSVSWYQQTPGQGLQFLFEYFSETQRNKGNFPGRFSGRQFSNSRSEMNVSTLELGDSALYLCASSGSGRPADTQYFGPGTRLTVL.

This rearrangement joins TRBV7-9 to TRBJ1-1, with 8 bases identical to TRBD1. The V and J ends lost 0 bases and 1 base, in that order; junction bases with no gene match: 4. The CDR3 is 16 residues long. The germline gives CDR1 SEHNR, CDR2 FQNEAQ (reference sequence). The DNA for the CDR3 is TGTGCCAGCAGCTTAGCGCAGGGGGCAACGAACACTGAAGCTTTCTTT. Translating it yields CASSLAQGATNTEAFF.

This clone was seen a few times. The chain joins TRBV27 to TRBJ2-1; TRBD2 is a possible D gene (6 bases). V shed 3 bases and J shed 6 bases, with 6 bases lying between them. The CDR3 loop spans 12 amino acids. In germline, CDR1 is MNHEY, CDR2 SMNVEV (reference sequence). CDR3 nucleotides: TGTGCCAGCAGTTTCGGGGGCAATGAGCAGTTCTTC. Residues: CASSFGGNEQFF.

The chain has TRBV14 and TRBJ2-3; unclear D gene. V lost 4 bases and J 2 bases, leaving 13 bases between the germline ends. The CDR3 is 15 residues long. Germline V gives CDR1 SGHDN, CDR2 FVKESK. CDR3 in DNA: TGTGCCAGCAGCCTTCTCCCCACTACCACAGATACGCAGTATTTT. Translation: CASSLLPTTTDTQYF.

The V call is TRBV7-2, the J call TRBJ2-3; 7 nucleotides match TRBD2. Unmatched junction bases numbered 15, after V lost 6 bases and J lost 6 bases. The length of the CDR3 is 16 residues. Per the germline V gene, CDR1 is SGHTA and CDR2 is FQGNSA. This chain's CDR3 is CASRLTSNLLSDTQYF. For the CDR3, the DNA is TGTGCCAGCAGGTTGACTAGCAACTTATTATCTGATACGCAGTATTTT.

The chain joins TRBV19 to TRBJ1-2; 8 bases match TRBD1. The CDR3 has 16 amino acids. From germline, CDR1 is LNHDA and CDR2 SQIVND (reference sequence). V lost 3 bases to trimming and J lost 3 bases; unmatched junction nucleotides: 9. The CDR3 region is CASSILAQGVDYGYTF. CDR3 sequence (DNA): TGTGCCAGTAGTATTCTGGCACAGGGGGTAGACTATGGCTACACCTTC.

This clone was seen just once. The chain recombines TRBV5-4 with TRBJ2-3; the D gene is possibly TRBD2 (6 bases). V was clipped by 4 bases and J by 1 base, with 10 bases between them. The CDR3 length is 14 residues. Germline V gene lookup returns CDR1 SGHNT and CDR2 YYREEE (reference sequence). CDR3 sequence (DNA): TGTGCCAGCAGCCTCGGCGGGGGCACAGATACGCAGTATTTT. Its protein is CASSLGGGTDTQYF.

This sequence joins TRBV6-4 and TRBJ2-1; 7 bases are shared with TRBD1. V trimming: 2 bases; J trimming: 8 bases; junction bases outside the gene matches: 6. The germline gives CDR1 MRHNA, CDR2 SNTAGT. CDR3 size: 14 residues. The CDR3 is CASSDRGLGDEQFF. CDR3 in DNA: TGTGCCAGCAGTGACAGGGGGCTCGGGGATGAGCAGTTCTTC.

CDR3 residues: CASSIRPGQGENAFF. The CDR3 DNA follows: TGTGCCAGCAGCATACGACCGGGACAGGGTGAAAATGCTTTCTTT. The chain carries TRBV7-3 and TRBJ1-1; 9 nucleotides agree with TRBD1. There are 15 residues in the CDR3. Trimming at V came to 5 bases and at J to 11 bases, leaving 15 bases not matched to a gene. The germline V gene has CDR1 SGHTA and CDR2 FQGTGA.

This chain uses TRBV6-1 with TRBJ2-7; no firm D call. This CDR3 has 13 amino acids. Deletions cut 10 bases from V and 0 bases from J, with 13 bases between. CDR1 is MNHNS and CDR2 is SASEGT in the germline V gene. CDR3 protein: CATLLTDSYEQYF. DNA for the CDR3: TGTGCCACCCTACTGACTGACTCCTACGAGCAGTACTTC.

The chain joins TRBV9 to TRBJ2-2; 8 bases match TRBD1. This CDR3 spans 15 amino acids. Germline CDR1 is SGDLS and CDR2 is YYNGEE. V lost 5 bases, J lost 7 bases, and 10 bases stayed unmatched. Written as DNA, the CDR3 is TGTGCCAGCAGAAAAATGACAGGGGAAGACGGGGAGCTGTTTTTT. This translates into CASRKMTGEDGELFF.

This chain uses TRBV5-1 with TRBJ2-5; D possibly corresponds to TRBD2 (6 bases). The CDR3 has 15 amino acids. The germline V gene has CDR1 SGHRS and CDR2 YFSETQ. The V end was cut by 4 bases, the J end by 1 base, with 14 bases between. CDR3 sequence: CASSGGRFGQETQYF. The DNA of the CDR3 is TGCGCCAGCAGCGGAGGGAGGTTCGGCCAAGAGACCCAGTACTTC.

The chain couples TRBV2 to TRBJ2-7; D unresolved. This CDR3 is 11 amino acids long. The germline CDR1 and CDR2 sequences are SNHLY and FYNNEI. The V end was cut by 11 bases, the J end by 3 bases, with 11 bases between. The CDR3 DNA reads TGTGCCGCCAAAGAGGTCTACGAGCAGTACTTC. It yields the protein CAAKEVYEQYF.